This TCR beta chain derives from a study of blood T cells in healthy people across ages. Study results and caveats: As age increased, TCR beta diversity per million T cells fell in a roughly linear fashion. Researchers said unsorted PBMCs prevented a conclusive naive versus antigen-experienced comparison.

As regards this clonotype: Its cognate antigen is unknown.

This CDR3 is 17 amino acids long. Germline V CDR1 and CDR2: SGHRS, YFSETQ. V shed 4 bases and J 7 bases; nucleotides not matched to a gene: 11. Together with a sample-barcoded 5' primer, a J-beta primer mix was included in a second PCR lasting roughly 6 to 12 cycles. TCRdb itself ran the 5' RACE reads through MiXCR, one entry per CDR3 protein. Of over 300,000 distinct CDR3 sequences listed, about half are singletons. This chain connects TRBV5-1 to TRBJ1-6, with 10 bases matching TRBD1. The specimen sequenced was blood. This TCR came from a man aged 55 to 70 in good health. CDR3 loop: CASSITIPGQGNSPLHF. CDR3 DNA: TGCGCCAGCAGCATCACAATCCCGGGACAGGGGAATTCACCCCTCCACTTT.